This T cell receptor beta chain was captured by sequencing in a study of immune evolution from preneoplasia to lung adenocarcinoma. Study-wide findings and caveats: From normal lung to invasive adenocarcinoma, top clone frequencies appeared to decrease. Later-stage lesions seemingly showed higher T cell density and diversity than normal lung.

Resections took place in Japan or China from the mid-2010s to the late 2010s. Each case's diagnosis was confirmed by two pathologists on H&E. Of note for this clone: Its antigen is currently unknown.

Germline lookup yields CDR1 SGHRS and CDR2 YFSETQ. The CDR3 runs 15 residues. Losses at the gene ends were 0 bases for V and 6 bases for J; bases not matched to a gene: 2. Using immunoSEQ multiplex PCR, the repertoire was profiled, and TCRdb retains in-frame clones only, with some absent. The sample shows about 5,000 clones, 70% to 90% of them seen only once. V usage is TRBV5-1 and J usage is TRBJ2-3; 12 bases map to TRBD2. The source is a person between 70 and 80 years old with lung adenocarcinoma. The material sequenced was FFPE adjacent normal lung tissue. CDR3: CASSLEGTSGDTQYF. CDR3 coding DNA: TGCGCCAGCAGCTTGGAGGGGACTAGCGGGGATACGCAGTATTTT.